This TCR beta chain originates from a study of T-cell reconstitution after alpha-beta-depleted transplantation in children. Whole-study findings and limits: There were some patients whose high TCRbeta diversity at day 60 came from surviving recipient T cells and thymic progenitors. When one year had passed after transplant, most T-cell counts and diversity came from newly produced T cells.

The sample holds a few counts of this clonotype. The antigen is unknown. A library of TCRbeta sequences, prepared with unique molecular identifiers, was generated. A single record per CDR3 protein comes from TCRdb applying MiXCR to the PCR reads. The table includes 200,000 to 250,000 distinct CDR3 sequences, about 8.4% detected once. This clonotype was sampled from a male patient aged 2-15 years who had a stem cell transplant for acute myeloid leukemia, so the T cells may come from the graft donor. The sequencing used PBMCs, mostly from graft donor cells, collected 360 days after TCRalphabeta/CD19-depleted stem cell transplant.

The DNA of the CDR3 is TGTGCCAGCAGCCCCGCGGGGGAGAACACTGAAGCTTTCTTT. Its translation is CASSPAGENTEAFF. The V call is TRBV4-2, the J call TRBJ1-1, with a weak D call TRBD1 (5 bases). The length of the CDR3 is 14 residues. The V end was cut by 4 bases, the J end by 1 base, with 10 bases between. Per germline, CDR1 LGHNA and CDR2 YNFKEQ.